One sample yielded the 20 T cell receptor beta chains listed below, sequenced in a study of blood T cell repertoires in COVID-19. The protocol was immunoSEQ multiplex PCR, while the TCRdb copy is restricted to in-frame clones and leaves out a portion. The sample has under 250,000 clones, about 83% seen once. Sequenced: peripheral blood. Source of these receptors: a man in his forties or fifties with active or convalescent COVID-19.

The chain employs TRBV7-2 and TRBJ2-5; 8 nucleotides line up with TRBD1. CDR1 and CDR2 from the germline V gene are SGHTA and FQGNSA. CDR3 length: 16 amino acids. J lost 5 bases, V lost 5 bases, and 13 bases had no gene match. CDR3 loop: CASSPRTGLTVETQYF. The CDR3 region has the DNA TGTGCCAGCAGCCCACGGACAGGGTTGACTGTGGAGACCCAGTACTTC.

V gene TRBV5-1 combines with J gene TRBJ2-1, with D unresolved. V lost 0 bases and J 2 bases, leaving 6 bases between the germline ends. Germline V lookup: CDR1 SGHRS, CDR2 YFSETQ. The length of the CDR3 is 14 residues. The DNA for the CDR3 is TGCGCCAGCAGCTTGGGGCAGGCCTACAATGAGCAGTTCTTC. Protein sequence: CASSLGQAYNEQFF.

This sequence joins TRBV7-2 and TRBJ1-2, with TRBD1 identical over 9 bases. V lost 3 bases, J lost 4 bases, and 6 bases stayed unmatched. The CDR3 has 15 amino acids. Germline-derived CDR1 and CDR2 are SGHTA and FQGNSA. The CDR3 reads CASSLTGGTSYGYTF. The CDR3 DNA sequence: TGTGCCAGCAGCTTGACAGGGGGGACGAGCTATGGCTACACCTTC.

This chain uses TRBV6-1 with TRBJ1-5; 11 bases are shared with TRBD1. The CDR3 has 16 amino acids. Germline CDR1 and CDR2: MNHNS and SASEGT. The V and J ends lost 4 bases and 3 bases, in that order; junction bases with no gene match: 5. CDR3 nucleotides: TGTGCCAGCAGTGGGGGACAGGGGGTATTCAATCAGCCCCAGCATTTT. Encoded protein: CASSGGQGVFNQPQHF.

The CDR3 region has the DNA TGTGCCACCAGTGATTCCCTAGCGGGTTCTGCAGATACGCAGTATTTT. It translates to CATSDSLAGSADTQYF. This chain links TRBV24-1 with TRBJ2-3, with 8 positions matching TRBD2. The trim removed 2 bases at V and 4 bases at J, leaving 7 bases unmatched. The CDR3 is 16 residues long. Looked up from germline, CDR1 is KGHDR and CDR2 is SFDVKD.

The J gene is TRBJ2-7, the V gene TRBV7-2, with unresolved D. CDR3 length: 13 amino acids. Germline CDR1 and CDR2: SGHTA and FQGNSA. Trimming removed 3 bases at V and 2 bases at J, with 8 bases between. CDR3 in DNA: TGTGCCAGCAGCTTTTCTAGTCCCTACGAGCAGTACTTC. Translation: CASSFSSPYEQYF.

The CDR3 sequence is CASTQGGRTEAFF. CDR3 nucleotide sequence: TGCGCCAGCACCCAGGGAGGGCGCACTGAAGCTTTCTTT. The chain couples TRBV5-1 to TRBJ1-1, with D maybe TRBD1 (5 bases). The V gene's germline CDR1 is SGHRS and CDR2 YFSETQ. Trimming removed 6 bases from V and 4 bases from J, with 13 bases in between. The CDR3 loop spans 13 amino acids.

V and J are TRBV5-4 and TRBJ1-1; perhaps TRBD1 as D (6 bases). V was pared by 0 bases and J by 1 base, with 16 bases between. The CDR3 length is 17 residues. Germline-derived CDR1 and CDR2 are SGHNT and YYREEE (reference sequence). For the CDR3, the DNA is TGTGCCAGCAGCTTGGCCTCGGGGGGGGCTTGGAACACTGAAGCTTTCTTT. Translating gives CASSLASGGAWNTEAFF.

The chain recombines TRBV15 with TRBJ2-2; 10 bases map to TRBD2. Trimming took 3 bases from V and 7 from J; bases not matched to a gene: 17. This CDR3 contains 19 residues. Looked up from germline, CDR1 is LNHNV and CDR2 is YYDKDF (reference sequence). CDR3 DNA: TGTGCCACCAGCAGCCTTCCAGGACGAAGCGGGAGGGGGGTCGGGGAGCTGTTTTTT. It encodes CATSSLPGRSGRGVGELFF.

The CDR3 DNA reads as TGTGCCTGGAGTTTGACAGTGGCTGGGGCCAACGTCCTGACTTTC. Translated: CAWSLTVAGANVLTF. The V gene is TRBV30, the J gene TRBJ2-6, with D maybe TRBD1 (5 bases). Per the germline V gene, CDR1 is GTSNPN and CDR2 is SVGIG (reference sequence). There are 15 residues in the CDR3. The V end was cut by 2 bases, the J end by 2 bases, with 10 bases between.

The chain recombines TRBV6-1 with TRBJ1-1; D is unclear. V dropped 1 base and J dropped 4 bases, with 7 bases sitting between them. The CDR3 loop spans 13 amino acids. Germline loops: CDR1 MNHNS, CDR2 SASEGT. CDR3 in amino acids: CASSEVEGTEAFF. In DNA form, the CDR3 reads TGTGCCAGCAGTGAAGTAGAGGGCACTGAAGCTTTCTTT.

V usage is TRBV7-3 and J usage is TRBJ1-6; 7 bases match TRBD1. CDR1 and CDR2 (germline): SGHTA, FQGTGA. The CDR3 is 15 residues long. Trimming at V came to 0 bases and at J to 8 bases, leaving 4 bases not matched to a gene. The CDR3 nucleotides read TGTGCCAGCAGCTTAACTGGACAGGAGCATTCACCCCTCCACTTT. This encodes CASSLTGQEHSPLHF.

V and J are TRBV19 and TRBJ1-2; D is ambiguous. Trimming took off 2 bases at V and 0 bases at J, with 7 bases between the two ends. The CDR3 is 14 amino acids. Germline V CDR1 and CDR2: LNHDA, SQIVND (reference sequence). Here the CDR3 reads CASSIQQTNYGYTF. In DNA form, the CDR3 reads TGTGCCAGTAGTATACAACAGACTAACTATGGCTACACCTTC.

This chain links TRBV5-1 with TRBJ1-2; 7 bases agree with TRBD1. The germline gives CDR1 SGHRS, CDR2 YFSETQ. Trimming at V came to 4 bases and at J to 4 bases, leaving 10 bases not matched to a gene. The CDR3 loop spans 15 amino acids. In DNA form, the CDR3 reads TGCGCCAGCAGCGCAACAGGGGACTTGTTCTATGGCTACACCTTC. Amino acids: CASSATGDLFYGYTF.

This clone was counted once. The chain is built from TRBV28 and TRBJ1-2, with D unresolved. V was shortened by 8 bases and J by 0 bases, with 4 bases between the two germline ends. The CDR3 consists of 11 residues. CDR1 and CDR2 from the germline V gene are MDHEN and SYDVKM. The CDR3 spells CASVSNYGYTF. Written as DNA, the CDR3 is TGTGCCAGCGTCTCTAACTATGGCTACACCTTC.

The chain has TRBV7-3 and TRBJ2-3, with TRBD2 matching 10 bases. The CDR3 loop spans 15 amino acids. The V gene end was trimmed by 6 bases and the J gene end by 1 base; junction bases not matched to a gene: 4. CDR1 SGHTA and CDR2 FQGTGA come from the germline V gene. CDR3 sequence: CASRTGTSGTDTQYF. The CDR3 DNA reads TGTGCCAGCAGAACCGGGACTAGCGGCACAGATACGCAGTATTTT.

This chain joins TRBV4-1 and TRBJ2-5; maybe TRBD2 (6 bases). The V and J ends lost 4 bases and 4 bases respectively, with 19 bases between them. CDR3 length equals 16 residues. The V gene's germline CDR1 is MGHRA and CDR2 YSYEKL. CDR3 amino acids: CASSPFGTPQAETQYF. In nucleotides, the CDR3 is TGCGCCAGCAGCCCGTTCGGGACTCCCCAGGCAGAGACCCAGTACTTC.

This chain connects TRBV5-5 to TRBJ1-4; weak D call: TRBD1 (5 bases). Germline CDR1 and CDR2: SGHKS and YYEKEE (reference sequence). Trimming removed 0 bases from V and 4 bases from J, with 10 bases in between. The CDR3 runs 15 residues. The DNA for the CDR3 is TGTGCCAGCAGCTTGGTCGGCAGGGTTAATGAAAAACTGTTTTTT. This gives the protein CASSLVGRVNEKLFF.

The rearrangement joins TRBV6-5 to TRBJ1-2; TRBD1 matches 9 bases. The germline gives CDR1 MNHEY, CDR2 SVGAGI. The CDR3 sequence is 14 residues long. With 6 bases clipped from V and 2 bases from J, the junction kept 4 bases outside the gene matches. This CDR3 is CASRGTGRNYGYTF. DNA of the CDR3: TGTGCCAGCAGGGGGACAGGGAGAAACTATGGCTACACCTTC.

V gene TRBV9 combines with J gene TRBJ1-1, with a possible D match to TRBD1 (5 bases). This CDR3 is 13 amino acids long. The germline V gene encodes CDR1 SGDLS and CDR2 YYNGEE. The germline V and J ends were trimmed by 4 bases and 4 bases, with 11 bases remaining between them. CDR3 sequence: CASSFGGSTEAFF. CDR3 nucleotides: TGTGCCAGCAGCTTCGGGGGGAGCACTGAAGCTTTCTTT.